Below, 30 T cell receptor beta chains from the same sample are listed, as sequenced in a study of vaccination and CD4 T cells after COVID-19. Treatment of the sample: roughly 10-day PBMC culture with coronavirus spike peptide pools or control peptides (ViraFEST assay). The Oncomine TCR Beta short-read assay generated sequence data from the DNA of cultured CD4+ T cells. MiXCR, applied by TCRdb to the PCR reads, yields one record per CDR3 protein. The sample records about 5,000 distinct CDR3 sequences, about half being singletons. No antigen has been assigned to these receptors. The source material was CD4+ T cells from blood, cultured in vitro. The origin of the receptors is a human donor who had recovered from COVID-19.

V usage is TRBV25-1 and J usage is TRBJ2-1, with 8 positions matching TRBD2. Germline V gives CDR1 MGHDK, CDR2 SYGVNS. This CDR3 is 17 amino acids long. Trimming removed 4 bases from V and 6 bases from J; junction bases left unmatched: 14. Here the CDR3 DNA reads TGTGCCAGCAGTGTTCTAGGGGCGGGAGGAGTCTTCAATGAGCAGTTCTTC. It codes for CASSVLGAGGVFNEQFF.

The chain carries TRBV20-1 and TRBJ1-1; tentatively, D is TRBD1 (6 bases). Germline CDR1 reads DFQATT; CDR2 reads SNEGSKA (reference sequence). The germline V and J ends were trimmed by 5 bases and 1 base, with 14 bases remaining between them. The CDR3 consists of 14 residues. CDR3 sequence: CSAPDRGRNTEAFF. The CDR3 DNA is TGCAGTGCTCCAGATAGGGGGAGGAACACTGAAGCTTTCTTT.

The chain couples TRBV29-1 to TRBJ2-3; the match to TRBD1 covers 11 bases. The CDR3 sequence is 16 residues long. The ends lost 7 bases at V and 4 bases at J; junction bases unmatched: 13. Germline V gene lookup returns CDR1 SQVTM and CDR2 ANQGSEA. CDR3 nucleotide sequence: TGCAGCGGAACTGGGGGAAGGGACAGGGGGGCAGATACGCAGTATTTT. It yields the protein CSGTGGRDRGADTQYF.

CDR3 protein: CATSRADRNYQPQHF. Written as DNA, the CDR3 is TGTGCCACCAGCAGAGCGGACAGGAACTATCAGCCCCAGCATTTT. The chain links TRBV15 to TRBJ1-5, with 7 bases identical to TRBD1. Looked up from germline, CDR1 is LNHNV and CDR2 is YYDKDF (reference sequence). CDR3 size: 15 residues. The V and J ends lost 1 base and 5 bases, in that order; junction bases with no gene match: 5.

This clonotype was found a few times. This sequence joins TRBV24-1 and TRBJ1-2; D ambiguous. Trimming stripped 5 bases from V and 7 bases from J, with 22 bases between. The V gene's germline CDR1 is KGHDR and CDR2 SFDVKD. The CDR3 is 16 residues long. CDR3 DNA sequence: TGTGCCACCAGTGGAACGGGCGGGGAAAGCATCTCTGGCTACACCTTC. Protein product: CATSGTGGESISGYTF.

The chain employs TRBV20-1 and TRBJ2-1; D not certain. Germline CDR1 reads DFQATT; CDR2 reads SNEGSKA (reference sequence). This CDR3 is 16 amino acids long. The V end was cut by 1 base, the J end by 9 bases, with 22 bases between. The CDR3 nucleotides are TGCAGTGCTAGAGGGGCCAAACAGTTGGGGTGGGGTGAGCAGTTCTTC. Amino acid sequence: CSARGAKQLGWGEQFF.

This clonotype is large (0.1 to 1%) within its sample. This chain connects TRBV27 to TRBJ2-5; D might be TRBD1 or TRBD2, each matching 5 bases. This CDR3 comprises 15 residues. Trimming pared 5 bases from V and 1 base from J, leaving 14 bases between. CDR1 MNHEY and CDR2 SMNVEV come from the germline V gene (reference sequence). The chain's CDR3 is CASSPIRGPQETQYF. Written as DNA, the CDR3 is TGTGCCAGCAGTCCAATAAGGGGACCCCAAGAGACCCAGTACTTC.

V and J are TRBV9 and TRBJ1-6; weak D call: TRBD1 (5 bases). Germline assignment: CDR1 SGDLS and CDR2 YYNGEE. V lost 4 bases and J 9 bases, leaving 14 bases between the germline ends. There are 14 residues in the CDR3. For the CDR3, the DNA is TGTGCCAGCAGCCCCGGGGCCCTCAGTTCACCCCTCCACTTT. Its protein is CASSPGALSSPLHF. Looking up the rest from reference TRBV9 and TRBJ1-6 gives the full variable domain: DSGVTQTPKHLITATGQRVTLRCSPRSGDLSVYWYQQSLDQGLQFLIQYYNGEERAKGNILERFSAQQFPDLHSELNLSSLELGDSALYFCASSPGALSSPLHFGNGTRLTVT.

The chain links TRBV7-9 to TRBJ2-7, with 10 bases lining up with TRBD2. The CDR3 is made up of 14 amino acids. V gave up 5 bases and J gave up 0 bases; unmatched junction bases: 1. CDR1 SEHNR and CDR2 FQNEAQ come from the germline V gene (reference sequence). DNA of the CDR3: TGTGCCAGCAGCCCTAGCGGGAGCTCCTACGAGCAGTACTTC. Protein sequence: CASSPSGSSYEQYF.

CDR3 bases: TGTGCCAGCAGCCTTGGGGGGGGCTACACCTTC. Translated: CASSLGGGYTF. The rearrangement uses TRBV7-9 and TRBJ1-2; a possible D gene is TRBD1 (5 bases). CDR1 SEHNR and CDR2 FQNEAQ come from the germline V gene (reference sequence). The germline V and J ends were trimmed by 5 bases and 8 bases, with 9 bases remaining between them. This CDR3 spans 11 amino acids.

The chain combines TRBV11-2 with TRBJ1-1; 7 bases align to TRBD1. The V segment lost 6 bases and the J segment 1 base; nucleotides outside the gene matches: 8. Germline loops: CDR1 SGHAT, CDR2 FQNNGV. There are 15 residues in the CDR3. CDR3 amino acids: CASSSRTGANTEAFF. The CDR3 DNA sequence: TGTGCCAGCAGTTCCAGGACAGGAGCGAACACTGAAGCTTTCTTT.

This clonotype was picked up a small number of times. The rearrangement joins TRBV20-1 to TRBJ1-1; D not resolved. CDR1 is DFQATT and CDR2 is SNEGSKA in the germline V gene (reference sequence). CDR3 length: 13 amino acids. V gave up 5 bases and J gave up 3 bases, with 13 bases separating them. The CDR3: CSAPYLSDTEAFF. Written as DNA, the CDR3 is TGCAGTGCTCCTTATTTATCTGACACTGAAGCTTTCTTT.

The chain uses TRBV4-2 and TRBJ2-5; D ambiguous. Germline values: CDR1 LGHNA, CDR2 YNFKEQ. V lost 0 bases, J lost 4 bases, and 12 bases lay in between. The CDR3 is 15 residues long. In DNA, the CDR3 is TGTGCCAGCAGCCAAGATTTAGGGAAGGGAGAGACCCAGTACTTC. Amino acid sequence: CASSQDLGKGETQYF.

V usage is TRBV4-3 and J usage is TRBJ1-2, with unresolved D. The V and J ends lost 0 bases and 3 bases respectively, with 8 bases between them. CDR1 and CDR2 from the germline V gene are LGHNA and YSLEER. The CDR3 runs to 14 residues. DNA for the CDR3: TGCGCCAGCAGCCAAGAGGACGGATACTATGGCTACACCTTC. Translating it yields CASSQEDGYYGYTF.

CDR3: CASSFGTGDEKLFF. The CDR3 region has the DNA TGTGCCAGCAGCTTCGGGACAGGGGACGAAAAACTGTTTTTT. The chain recombines TRBV7-9 with TRBJ1-4, with TRBD1 matching over 10 bases. The CDR3 runs 14 residues. Germline CDR1 is SEHNR and CDR2 is FQNEAQ (reference sequence). V gave up 3 bases and J gave up 8 bases; unmatched junction bases: 3.

The chain links TRBV12-5 to TRBJ1-1, with D possibly being TRBD1 (5 bases). V lost 6 bases and J lost 0, with 11 bases in between. Germline V gives CDR1 LGHNT, CDR2 FRNRAP. The CDR3 is 14 amino acids. The CDR3 bases are TGTGCTAGTGGGGTGGGAGGGGTGAACACTGAAGCTTTCTTT. It is translated as CASGVGGVNTEAFF.

This chain's CDR3 is CASSLEGTSGLRTDTQYF. The CDR3, as DNA: TGTGCCAGCAGCTTAGAGGGGACTAGCGGACTTAGGACAGATACGCAGTATTTT. The V call is TRBV11-3, the J call TRBJ2-3, with 11 bases aligning to TRBD2. With 0 bases clipped from V and 3 bases from J, the junction kept 8 bases outside the gene matches. CDR3 size: 18 residues. The V gene's germline CDR1 is SGHNT and CDR2 YENEEA.

The sample holds a few counts of this clonotype. The J gene is TRBJ2-7, the V gene TRBV20-1, with D perhaps matching TRBD2 (6 bases). This CDR3 region has 12 residues. Germline values: CDR1 DFQATT, CDR2 SNEGSKA (reference sequence). V lost 3 bases and J lost 4, with 10 bases in between. CDR3 residues: CSASVEGYEQYF. CDR3 nucleotides: TGCAGTGCTAGTGTGGAGGGGTACGAGCAGTACTTC.

V gene TRBV7-2 combines with J gene TRBJ2-2; tentatively, D is TRBD1 (5 bases). This CDR3 has 15 residues. The ends were cut back, 3 bases at V and 2 bases at J, with 10 bases in the middle. Germline V CDR1 and CDR2: SGHTA, FQGNSA. The CDR3 DNA reads TGTGCCAGCAGCTTGGGCAGGGTCAACACCGGGGAGCTGTTTTTT. It is translated as CASSLGRVNTGELFF.

The chain is built from TRBV19 and TRBJ1-1, with D uncertain. This CDR3 is built from 15 residues. The V gene lost 4 bases and the J gene lost 0 bases, with 12 bases spanning the gap. Per germline, CDR1 LNHDA and CDR2 SQIVND (reference sequence). CDR3 region: CASSRSGALNTEAFF. For the CDR3, the DNA is TGTGCCAGTAGTAGGAGCGGAGCGCTGAACACTGAAGCTTTCTTT.

The chain recombines TRBV6-2 or TRBV6-3 with TRBJ1-1; a weak D match, TRBD1 (5 bases). V was pared by 7 bases and J by 2 bases, with 11 bases between. In germline, CDR1 is MNHEY, CDR2 SVGEGT. This CDR3 has 13 residues. This chain's CDR3 is CASKRQSNTEAFF. The CDR3 DNA reads as TGTGCCAGCAAACGACAGTCTAACACTGAAGCTTTCTTT.

In this sample, this clonotype turned up a few times. The J gene is TRBJ1-3, the V gene TRBV6-5, with D uncertain. Germline-derived CDR1 and CDR2 are MNHEY and SVGAGI. Trimming left V 2 bases short and J 1 base short, with 9 bases between. This CDR3 is 15 amino acids long. For the CDR3, the DNA is TGTGCCAGCAGTTACCCTCCACGATCTGGAAACACCATATATTTT. Translating gives CASSYPPRSGNTIYF.

This clonotype has a handful of counts. The V call is TRBV21-1, the J call TRBJ1-5. TRBV21-1 is termed a pseudogene. This CDR3 is 14 amino acids long. The CDR3 coding sequence is TGTGCCAGCACCTTACAGCACAGCGGCGAGCCCCAGCATTTT. It is translated as CASTLQHSGEPQHF.

The V gene is TRBV12-3 or TRBV12-4, the J gene TRBJ2-2; D not certain. The ends were cut back, 7 bases at V and 5 bases at J, with 8 bases in the middle. CDR3 length: 12 residues. CDR3 in amino acids: CASTRRTGELFF. CDR3 sequence (DNA): TGTGCCAGCACACGAAGGACCGGGGAGCTGTTTTTT.

The gene calls are TRBV7-3 and TRBJ1-1; weak D call: TRBD1 (6 bases). The V end was cut by 2 bases, the J end by 2 bases, with 9 bases between. The CDR3 is made up of 14 amino acids. Germline V gives CDR1 SGHTA, CDR2 FQGTGA. As DNA, the CDR3 is TGTGCCAGCAGCTTATCCGGGGGCAACACTGAAGCTTTCTTT. Translated, it gives CASSLSGGNTEAFF.

This rearrangement joins TRBV6-2 or TRBV6-3 to TRBJ1-1; D gene ambiguous. The germline V gene has CDR1 MNHEY and CDR2 SVGEGT. The V and J ends lost 1 base and 6 bases respectively, with 3 bases between them. This CDR3 spans 11 amino acids. CDR3 sequence reads: CASSYWAEAFF. The DNA of the CDR3 is TGTGCCAGCAGTTACTGGGCTGAAGCTTTCTTT.

This clonotype is categorized as large. The J gene is TRBJ2-7, the V gene TRBV11-2; TRBD2 might be the D (6 bases). The CDR3 totals 14 residues. CDR1 is SGHAT, CDR2 FQNNGV, per germline. Between the trimmed V and J ends, which lost 5 bases and 3 bases, there was a span of 14 bases. Here the CDR3 DNA reads TGTGCCAGCAGCCGTGCGGGATCCCACTACGAGCAGTACTTC. It specifies CASSRAGSHYEQYF.

This sequence joins TRBV7-8 and TRBJ2-5; 7 nucleotides agree with TRBD2. This CDR3 contains 16 residues. Losses at the gene ends were 3 bases for V and 1 base for J; bases not matched to a gene: 8. From germline, CDR1 is SGHVS and CDR2 FQNEAQ. The CDR3 region has the DNA TGTGCCAGCAGCTTCAGACTAGCCGTGCTCCAAGAGACCCAGTACTTC. This gives the protein CASSFRLAVLQETQYF. Filled out from reference TRBV7-8 and TRBJ2-5, the complete variable domain reads GAGVSQSPRYKVAKRGQDVALRCDPISGHVSLFWYQQALGQGPEFLTYFQNEAQLDKSGLPSDRFFAERPEGSVSTLKIQRTQQEDSAVYLCASSFRLAVLQETQYFGPGTRLLVL.

This chain's CDR3 is CASSLRRRNSPLHF. The CDR3 DNA reads as TGTGCCAGCAGTTTACGCCGAAGAAATTCACCCCTCCACTTT. The chain uses TRBV12-3 or TRBV12-4 and TRBJ1-6; D uncertain. The CDR3 sequence is 14 residues long. V was clipped by 2 bases and J by 7 bases, with 9 bases between them.

The rearrangement uses TRBV7-2 and TRBJ1-5; no firm D call. Germline loops: CDR1 SGHTA, CDR2 FQGNSA. CDR3 length: 16 residues. Trimming shortened V by 1 base and J by 0 bases, and 10 bases separated the two germline ends. CDR3 nucleotides: TGTGCCAGCAGCTTAGGTGGAGGGATTAGCAATCAGCCCCAGCATTTT. As protein: CASSLGGGISNQPQHF. Using reference TRBV7-2 and TRBJ1-5 for the parts outside the CDR3, the full variable domain is GAGVSQSPSNKVTEKGKDVELRCDPISGHTALYWYRQSLGQGLEFLIYFQGNSAPDKSGLPSDRFSAERTGGSVSTLTIQRTQQEDSAVYLCASSLGGGISNQPQHFGDGTRLSIL.